A single sample gave rise to the 14 T cell receptor beta chains below, sequenced in a study of cytomegalovirus exposure and HLA in healthy donors. PCR was performed using 60 Vbeta and 13 Jbeta primers. TCRdb's copy holds only in-frame clones and misses some; the assay was immunoSEQ multiplex PCR. The table shows 95,000 to 150,000 clones, with around 76% occurring only once. The source material was PBMCs. All receptors come from a woman between 55 and 75 years old in good health and CMV-seropositive.

This clone showed up just once. The chain carries TRBV5-1 and TRBJ2-3, with D hard to call. The V end was cut by 1 base, the J end by 0 bases, with 9 bases between. The germline gives CDR1 SGHRS, CDR2 YFSETQ. The CDR3 extends over 15 amino acids. The CDR3 region is CASSLTLSSTDTQYF. The CDR3 nucleotides read TGCGCCAGCAGCTTGACTCTGTCGAGCACAGATACGCAGTATTTT.

The chain uses TRBV5-6 and TRBJ1-3; D is unclear. Germline values: CDR1 SGHDT, CDR2 YYEEEE. Trimming took 0 bases from V and 2 from J, leaving 6 bases between them. This CDR3 has 14 residues. CDR3 DNA: TGTGCCAGCAGCTTGGGAGCTCCTGGAAACACCATATATTTT. Translation: CASSLGAPGNTIYF.

CDR3 residues: CASTPGLAGNQETQYF. CDR3 sequence (DNA): TGTGCCAGCACCCCGGGACTAGCGGGGAATCAAGAGACCCAGTACTTC. The chain recombines TRBV2 with TRBJ2-5; 13 nucleotides line up with TRBD2. Trimming took 7 bases from V and 2 from J; bases not matched to a gene: 7. The CDR3 sequence is 16 residues long. CDR1 is SNHLY and CDR2 is FYNNEI in the germline V gene. Full variable domain (remainder filled in from reference TRBV2 and TRBJ2-5): EPEVTQTPSHQVTQMGQEVILRCVPISNHLYFYWYRQILGQKVEFLVSFYNNEISEKSEIFDDQFSVERPDGSNFTLKIRSTKLEDSAMYFCASTPGLAGNQETQYFGPGTRLLVL.

This sequence joins TRBV10-3 and TRBJ2-5; possible D gene TRBD2, 5 bases. The assigned J gene may be wrong: the sequence end matches TRBJ2-7 better. Germline CDR1 is ENHRY and CDR2 is SYGVKD. The CDR3 sequence is 13 residues long. The CDR3 bases are TGTGCCATCAGTGACCGGGACTCCTACGAGCAGTACTTC. This translates into CAISDRDSYEQYF.

The V gene is TRBV18, the J gene TRBJ2-5; tentatively, D is TRBD1 (5 bases). The DNA end lines up better with TRBJ2-7; the J call may be wrong. There are 14 residues in the CDR3. Germline V gene sequence: CDR1 KGHSH, CDR2 LQKENI. CDR3 sequence: CASSPQGIPNEQYF. The CDR3 DNA follows: TGTGCCAGCTCACCACAGGGGATACCCAACGAGCAGTACTTC.

The chain couples TRBV2 to TRBJ1-5; a possible D gene is TRBD1 (5 bases). Trimming stripped 6 bases from V and 4 bases from J, with 13 bases between. Germline CDR1 SNHLY, CDR2 FYNNEI. This CDR3 contains 14 residues. CDR3 protein: CASRRGPGNQPQHF. The CDR3 DNA follows: TGTGCCAGCAGGCGGGGCCCAGGGAATCAGCCCCAGCATTTT.

The DNA of the CDR3 is TGTGCCAGCAGCTTAATGGGGACAGATCAGCCCCAGCATTTT. Encoded protein: CASSLMGTDQPQHF. The V gene is TRBV7-9, the J gene TRBJ1-5; 7 bases fit TRBD1. This CDR3 spans 14 amino acids. J was trimmed by 5 bases and V by 2 bases; bases with no gene match: 3. Germline CDR1 and CDR2: SEHNR and FQNEAQ (reference sequence).

The chain has TRBV4-1 and TRBJ1-2; D is ambiguous. The CDR3 length is 14 residues. Trimming removed 1 base at V and 8 bases at J, with 14 bases between. Per germline, CDR1 MGHRA and CDR2 YSYEKL. DNA of the CDR3: TGCGCCAGCAGCCAAGTAGCGGTGGATGACGGCTACACCTTC. Amino acids: CASSQVAVDDGYTF.

This sequence joins TRBV4-2 and TRBJ2-1; a weak D match, TRBD2 (6 bases). Per the germline V gene, CDR1 is LGHNA and CDR2 is YNFKEQ. The CDR3 spans 18 residues. V lost 6 bases, J lost 4 bases, and 25 bases lay in between. The CDR3 region is CASSQAGGMVAIYNEQFF. In DNA, the CDR3 is TGTGCCAGCAGTCAGGCTGGGGGGATGGTAGCGATTTACAATGAGCAGTTCTTC.

The CDR3: CASSPRSSTDNYGYTF. As DNA, the CDR3 is TGTGCCAGTAGTCCCCGATCCTCGACAGATAACTATGGCTACACCTTC. The rearrangement joins TRBV19 to TRBJ1-2, with D perhaps matching TRBD1 (5 bases). The CDR3 covers 16 residues. V lost 5 bases and J 1 base, leaving 17 bases between the germline ends. The germline CDR1 and CDR2 sequences are LNHDA and SQIVND (reference sequence). Using reference TRBV19 and TRBJ1-2 for the parts outside the CDR3, the full variable domain is DGGITQSPKYLFRKEGQNVTLSCEQNLNHDAMYWYRQDPGQGLRLIYYSQIVNDFQKGDIAEGYSVSREKKESFPLTVTSAQKNPTAFYLCASSPRSSTDNYGYTFGSGTRLTVV.

The chain has TRBV5-4 and TRBJ2-5, with 8 bases lining up with TRBD1. V gave up 4 bases and J gave up 5 bases; unmatched junction bases: 7. CDR3 length: 14 residues. Germline V gives CDR1 SGHNT, CDR2 YYREEE (reference sequence). This CDR3 is CASSRQGAEETQYF. The CDR3, as DNA: TGTGCCAGCAGCCGTCAGGGGGCGGAGGAGACCCAGTACTTC.

This clone has just one count. The rearrangement joins TRBV19 to TRBJ1-3; 9 bases are shared with TRBD1. The CDR3 is 15 residues long. Germline CDR1 and CDR2: LNHDA and SQIVND (reference sequence). With 6 bases clipped from V and 0 bases from J, the junction kept 3 bases outside the gene matches. CDR3 bases: TGTGCCAGTAGACAGGGGGCCATCTCTGGAAACACCATATATTTT. Translating it yields CASRQGAISGNTIYF.

V and J are TRBV5-1 and TRBJ2-3, with 11 bases that match TRBD2. The CDR3 has 14 residues. The ends lost 4 bases at V and 6 bases at J; junction bases unmatched: 4. The germline CDR1 and CDR2 sequences are SGHRS and YFSETQ. The CDR3 DNA sequence: TGCGCCAGCAGCACTAGCGGGAGTTTGGATACGCAGTATTTT. Protein: CASSTSGSLDTQYF.

This sequence joins TRBV5-6 and TRBJ2-1; no definite D call. The CDR3 has 12 residues. Germline V gives CDR1 SGHDT, CDR2 YYEEEE. Trimming left V 1 base short and J 10 bases short, with 9 bases between. CDR3 amino acids: CASSLQVPEQFF. As DNA, the CDR3 is TGTGCCAGCAGCTTGCAGGTCCCGGAGCAGTTCTTC.